This TCR beta chain emerged from a study of blood T cell repertoires in COVID-19. Trimming removed 4 bases from V and 1 base from J; junction bases left unmatched: 6. The CDR3 sequence is 14 residues long. The germline CDR1 and CDR2 sequences are GTSNPN and SVGIG (reference sequence). The assay was immunoSEQ multiplex PCR, and TCRdb's table has in-frame clones only and misses some. The data show about 83,000 clones, about 86% seen once. The sequencing input was peripheral blood. The V gene is TRBV30, the J gene TRBJ1-1; 7 nucleotides agree with TRBD1. This sequence originates from a woman of 80 years or more in a cohort sampled during active or convalescent COVID-19. The CDR3 DNA reads as TGTGCCTGGACCTCCGGGACAGCGAACACTGAAGCTTTCTTT. Protein sequence: CAWTSGTANTEAFF.